This T cell receptor (beta chain) was identified during a study of blood T cell repertoires in COVID-19. This table comes from immunoSEQ multiplex PCR, and its TCRdb copy is limited to in-frame clones, with some not included. The repertoire holds 200,000 to 300,000 clones, with approximately 81% as singletons. The CDR3 is 17 amino acids. Trimming pared 3 bases from V and 0 bases from J, leaving 16 bases between. Germline V gives CDR1 SGDLS, CDR2 YYNGEE. This sequence originates from a man aged 60-69 years with acute or convalescent COVID-19. Sequenced input: peripheral blood. V gene TRBV9 combines with J gene TRBJ2-1, with D tentatively TRBD2 (6 bases). The CDR3 sequence is CASSASGTPSSYNEQFF. CDR3 DNA: TGTGCCAGCAGCGCTTCCGGGACTCCTAGCTCCTACAATGAGCAGTTCTTC.